Each of the 5 T cell receptor beta chains below was sequenced from the same sample in a study of T cell responses to AZD1222 COVID-19 vaccine. The protocol was immunoSEQ multiplex PCR, while the TCRdb copy is restricted to in-frame clones and leaves out a portion. The sample has around 110,000 clones, 70% to 90% seen once. The sequenced sample was peripheral blood, obtained on day 0 of MenACWY control vaccination. These TCRs come from an adult in good health.

The chain employs TRBV5-4 and TRBJ1-1, with TRBD1 identical over 9 bases. CDR3 length equals 13 residues. V was pared by 4 bases and J by 5 bases, with 3 bases of the junction left unmatched. From germline, CDR1 is SGHNT and CDR2 YYREEE (reference sequence). This chain's CDR3 is CASSRDRVTEAFF. CDR3 coding DNA: TGTGCCAGCAGCCGGGACAGGGTGACTGAAGCTTTCTTT. The complete variable domain, with remaining parts taken from reference TRBV5-4 and TRBJ1-1, reads ETGVTQSPTHLIKTRGQQVTLRCSSQSGHNTVSWYQQALGQGPQFIFQYYREEENGRGNFPPRFSGLQFPNYSSELNVNALELDDSALYLCASSRDRVTEAFFGQGTRLTVV.

This clone was picked up one time. CDR3 bases: TGCGCCAGCAGCCAGGAGGGAACTGAAGCTTTCTTT. It is translated as CASSQEGTEAFF. The chain carries TRBV5-1 and TRBJ1-1; D remains unclear. This CDR3 has 12 residues. Trimming shortened V by 4 bases and J by 5 bases, and 9 bases separated the two germline ends. CDR1 and CDR2 from the germline V gene are SGHRS and YFSETQ.

J is TRBJ2-1 and V is TRBV6-1; 8 nucleotides line up with TRBD1. The CDR3 sequence is 16 residues long. Germline loops: CDR1 MNHNS, CDR2 SASEGT. The J segment lost 1 base and the V segment lost 3 bases, leaving 5 bases of the junction unmatched. The CDR3 spells CASSDPGQGSYNEQFF. CDR3 sequence (DNA): TGTGCCAGCAGTGACCCCGGACAGGGTTCCTACAATGAGCAGTTCTTC.

The CDR3 coding sequence is TGTGCCAGCAGCGCCCGCTTTGGTAATTCACCCCTCCACTTT. It yields the protein CASSARFGNSPLHF. J is TRBJ1-6 and V is TRBV7-9, with D unresolved. The ends were cut back, 5 bases at V and 6 bases at J, with 11 bases in the middle. Per the germline V gene, CDR1 is SEHNR and CDR2 is FQNEAQ (reference sequence). This CDR3 contains 14 residues.

The rearrangement links TRBV28 to TRBJ2-1, with D maybe TRBD2 (6 bases). The V and J ends lost 7 bases and 8 bases respectively, with 15 bases between them. The CDR3 sequence is 13 residues long. CDR1 and CDR2 (germline): MDHEN, SYDVKM. The CDR3 DNA follows: TGTGCCAGCATCGGGAGCAGGGCACATGAGCAGTTCTTC. Its protein product is CASIGSRAHEQFF.